Listed below are T cell receptor beta chains from one sample, sequenced in a study of blood T cell repertoires in COVID-19. TCRdb's table, derived via immunoSEQ multiplex PCR, lists solely in-frame clones and lacks some. The table records about 39,000 clones, more than 70% of them present only once. Material for sequencing was peripheral blood. The receptors originated from a man in his 70s with acute or convalescent COVID-19. The CDR3 runs from the conserved cysteine through the conserved F or W. The D gene is left open where the match is weak. Not every row has a clone size; where given, it reads once, few, many or a size class.

abundance	v_gene	d_gene	j_gene	CDR3nt	CDR3aa
NA	TRBV28	NA	TRBJ1-2	TGTGCCAGCAGGAAGTCCCAAGGGGGTTACGGCTACACCTTC	CASRKSQGGYGYTF
NA	TRBV15	TRBD2	TRBJ2-7	TGTGCCACCAGCAGATCCCCACGACTAGCGGGAGGGGGCGAGCAGTACTTC	CATSRSPRLAGGGEQYF
NA	TRBV6-1	TRBD1	TRBJ2-1	TGTGCCAGCAGTGAAGCTAAGGGACAGGGGACGAATGAGCAGTTCTTC	CASSEAKGQGTNEQFF
once	TRBV7-9	TRBD1	TRBJ1-2	TGTGCCAGCAGCCCCGGACAGGGGACGATCTATGGCTACACCTTC	CASSPGQGTIYGYTF
once	TRBV7-2	TRBD1	TRBJ2-5	TGTGCCAGCAGCTTAACAGGGGGTAGGGAGACCCAGTACTTC	CASSLTGGRETQYF
few	TRBV7-9	NA	TRBJ1-2	TGTGCCACCGAAGGGCGGGCAGAGGTTTTCGGCTCTGGCTACACCTTC	CATEGRAEVFGSGYTF
few	TRBV28	NA	TRBJ2-2	TGTGCCAGCAGCCTAAATCTGGGCAGGGGTAAGGCCGGGGAGCTGTTTTTT	CASSLNLGRGKAGELFF
NA	TRBV30	NA	TRBJ1-5	TGTGCCTGGAGTTCCGACAAAAGGCACAATCAGCCCCAGCATTTT	CAWSSDKRHNQPQHF
NA	TRBV30	NA	TRBJ1-2	TGTGCCTGGAGTGTACGAGGGATCGCCGGCTACACCTTC	CAWSVRGIAGYTF
NA	TRBV3-1/TRBV3-2	NA	TRBJ1-1	TGTGCCAGCAGCCATGCCGGGGTGGACACTGAAGCTTTCTTT	CASSHAGVDTEAFF
NA	TRBV24-1	TRBD1	TRBJ1-2	TGTGCCACCCGCGGGACAGGGGTATCCTATGGCTACACCTTC	CATRGTGVSYGYTF
NA	TRBV28	NA	TRBJ2-7	TGTGCCAGCGTTTCCCCAGGGAAGGCCGAGCAGTACTTC	CASVSPGKAEQYF
NA	TRBV11-2	TRBD2	TRBJ2-5	TGTGCCAGCAGAGACGGGGGGGCCCGGGAGACCCAGTACTTC	CASRDGGARETQYF
NA	TRBV7-2	NA	TRBJ2-7	TGTGCCAGCAGCTCGTTCTACGAGCAGTACTTC	CASSSFYEQYF
NA	TRBV25-1	NA	TRBJ1-2	TGTGCCAGCAGTCGACAGAACTATGGCTACACCTTC	CASSRQNYGYTF
once	TRBV4-1	NA	TRBJ1-3	TGCGCCAGCAGCCAGGGCCGGTCCACCTGGGGAAACACCATATATTTT	CASSQGRSTWGNTIYF